This T cell receptor beta chain was obtained from a study of cytomegalovirus exposure and HLA in healthy donors. Broader study findings: An analysis done earlier found most TCR beta V segments productive about 87% or about 30% of the time.

Germline V gene lookup returns CDR1 MNHNS and CDR2 SASEGT. Trimming took off 5 bases at V and 5 bases at J, with 12 bases between the two ends. This CDR3 is built from 13 residues. The PCR employed 60 Vbeta primers together with 13 Jbeta primers. Assay used: immunoSEQ multiplex PCR; TCRdb lists only in-frame clones, some missing. The table shows about 100,000 clones, with around 80% occurring only once. In nominal health when sampled, donors likely had unrecorded immune exposures nonetheless. As concerns this clone: Its antigen is currently unknown.

The chain carries TRBV6-1 and TRBJ2-5; a weak D match, TRBD2 (5 bases). Sample: PBMCs. This receptor was identified in a woman between 55 and 75 years old in good health and CMV-seronegative. CDR3 protein: CASSTLRDETQYF. CDR3 nucleotide sequence: TGTGCCAGCAGTACCTTGAGGGATGAGACCCAGTACTTC.